This TCR beta chain derives from a study of molecular identifiers for immune sequencing clone quantification. The study's findings and limits: For highly expanded clones, sizes could be underestimated when identical TCR molecules share a barcode. Jurkat TCR RNA spiked in from one cell could reportedly be detected among one million naive cells.

The CDR3 length is 11 residues. The V and J ends lost 4 bases and 5 bases respectively, with 8 bases between them. Germline V CDR1 and CDR2: SQVTM, ANQGSEA. A single record per CDR3 protein comes from TCRdb applying MiXCR to the PCR reads. The sample consists of approximately 63,000 distinct CDR3 sequences, around 19% of them appearing once. This clonotype has ten or more counts. Its matching antigen is unknown. Researchers sorted naive CD8 T cells as cells that were CD8+CD4-CCR7+CD45RA+. Material for sequencing was naive CD8+ T cells from blood, with Jurkat cell RNA spiked in. Subset described: FACS-sorted CD8+CD4-CCR7+CD45RA+ naive T cells. The chain employs TRBV29-1 and TRBJ2-5; TRBD1 is a possible D gene (5 bases). This sequence originates from a human donor in good health. Some libraries in this study had Jurkat cell RNA spiked in. The CDR3, as DNA: TGCAGCGTTGGGCAGGGCGAGACCCAGTACTTC. Protein sequence: CSVGQGETQYF. Looking up the rest from reference TRBV29-1 and TRBJ2-5 gives the full variable domain: SAVISQKPSRDICQRGTSLTIQCQVDSQVTMMFWYRQQPGQSLTLIATANQGSEATYESGFVIDKFPISRPNLTFSTLTVSNMSPEDSSIYLCSVGQGETQYFGPGTRLLVL.